This T cell receptor beta chain came from a study of T cell responses to AZD1222 COVID-19 vaccine. Findings and caveats of the study: Donors in the cohort were predominantly white British and more often female, and clonal diversity was possibly underestimated.

The CDR3 extends over 15 amino acids. Germline CDR1 MDHEN, CDR2 SYDVKM. V shed 7 bases and J 2 bases; nucleotides not matched to a gene: 11. This clone showed up just once. The antigen remains undetermined. Second-dose groups at about 4 or about 12 weeks were pooled. TCRdb's copy holds only in-frame clones and misses some; the assay was immunoSEQ multiplex PCR. The sample records 130,000 or so clones, around 90% being singletons. The TCR comes from an adult who received the AZD1222 COVID-19 vaccine. The sample here was peripheral blood, taken 28 days after the second AZD1222 dose. This chain uses TRBV28 with TRBJ2-7; 7 nucleotides agree with TRBD1. The CDR3 reads CASTDGTVVTYEQYF. DNA of the CDR3: TGTGCCAGCACCGATGGGACAGTCGTAACCTACGAGCAGTACTTC. Variable domain in full (rest from reference TRBV28 and TRBJ2-7): DVKVTQSSRYLVKRTGEKVFLECVQDMDHENMFWYRQDPGLGLRLIYFSYDVKMKEKGDIPEGYSVSREKKERFSLILESASTNQTSMYLCASTDGTVVTYEQYFGPGTRLTVT.